This TCR beta chain was identified in a study of identical twins. The V gene's germline CDR1 is WSHSY and CDR2 SAAADI. The CDR3 length is 17 residues. V dropped 2 bases and J dropped 2 bases, with 17 bases sitting between them. A single record per CDR3 protein comes from TCRdb applying MiXCR to the 5' RACE reads. The data hold some 1,600,000 distinct CDR3 sequences, with around 33% observed a single time. Of note for this clonotype: Its antigen remains unknown.

Study observations and caveats: In drawing conclusions, the study used cross-sectional statistical analysis and did not follow the same donors.

The sequence derives from a newborn girl in good health. The rearrangement joins TRBV10-2 to TRBJ2-3; D gene ambiguous. Sequencing was done on a sample of cord blood. CDR3 region: CASSEPPDFLPTDTQYF. The CDR3 DNA reads as TGCGCCAGCAGTGAGCCCCCCGACTTCCTGCCCACAGATACGCAGTATTTT.